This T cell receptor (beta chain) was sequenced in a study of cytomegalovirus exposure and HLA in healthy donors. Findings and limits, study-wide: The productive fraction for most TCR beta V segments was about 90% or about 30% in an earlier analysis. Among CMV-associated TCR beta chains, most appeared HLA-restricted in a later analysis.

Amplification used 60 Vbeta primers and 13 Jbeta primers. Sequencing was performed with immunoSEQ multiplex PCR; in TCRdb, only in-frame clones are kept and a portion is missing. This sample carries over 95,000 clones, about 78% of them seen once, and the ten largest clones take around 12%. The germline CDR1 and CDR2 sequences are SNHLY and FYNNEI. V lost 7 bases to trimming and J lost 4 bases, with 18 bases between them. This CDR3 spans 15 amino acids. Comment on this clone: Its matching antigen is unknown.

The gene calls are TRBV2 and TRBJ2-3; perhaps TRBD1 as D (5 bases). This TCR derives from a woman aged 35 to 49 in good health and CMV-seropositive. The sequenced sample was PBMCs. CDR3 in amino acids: CASTLGDSYPDTQYF. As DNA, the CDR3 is TGTGCCAGCACGCTAGGGGATTCTTACCCAGATACGCAGTATTTT.